This TCR beta chain was recorded in a study of T cell repertoires in cytomegalovirus infection. Study-level background: Public TCR beta signature analysis indicated the presence of both CMV infection and matching HLA type.

The V end was cut by 4 bases, the J end by 3 bases, with 19 bases between. Looked up from germline, CDR1 is MNHNS and CDR2 is SASEGT. The CDR3 runs 17 residues. TCRdb re-called the reads with MiXCR, one entry per CDR3 protein. The sample has some 700,000 distinct CDR3 sequences; less than 40% are singletons. There are many counts of this clonotype. The TCR comes from a human donor in good health (CMV status not recorded). Some clones in this sample may be carry-over from other donors' samples. Sequenced: PBMCs. The rearrangement joins TRBV6-1 to TRBJ1-5; no firm D call. CDR3 sequence (DNA): TGTGCCAGCAGTGTCATGGGAGGGAGATCATCCAATCAGCCCCAGCATTTT. It is translated as CASSVMGGRSSNQPQHF.